This T cell receptor (beta chain) was identified during a study of cytomegalovirus exposure and HLA in healthy donors. Turning to the study itself: A prior study identified 110 million or so unique TCR beta sequences from around 180 million T cells.

Use of 60 Vbeta and 13 Jbeta primers characterized the PCR. The protocol was immunoSEQ multiplex PCR, while the TCRdb copy is restricted to in-frame clones and leaves out a portion. This table has 150,000 to 250,000 clones, 65% to 90% appearing once. With 2 bases clipped from V and 0 bases from J, the junction kept 5 bases outside the gene matches. CDR3 length equals 16 residues. CDR1 is PRHDT and CDR2 is FYEKMQ in the germline V gene (reference sequence). The rearrangement joins TRBV13 to TRBJ2-3; the match to TRBD1 covers 7 bases. This clonotype was obtained from a woman aged 45-65 years in good health and CMV-seronegative. Sequenced sample: PBMCs. CDR3 protein: CASSLRKTGSTDTQYF. Written as DNA, the CDR3 is TGTGCCAGCAGCTTAAGGAAGACAGGGAGCACAGATACGCAGTATTTT.